This TCR beta chain is drawn from a study of T cell responses to AZD1222 COVID-19 vaccine. Regarding the study as a whole: Breadth and depth of Spike-specific TCRs rose after two AZD1222 doses.

This CDR3 comprises 15 residues. The V gene end was trimmed by 6 bases and the J gene end by 3 bases; junction bases not matched to a gene: 8. Germline CDR1 MDHEN, CDR2 SYDVKM. Method: immunoSEQ multiplex PCR; TCRdb's copy keeps in-frame clones and lacks some. In the table there are 75,000 to 100,000 clones, around nine tenths of which are singletons. For this clone: What it recognizes is unknown.

This specimen was peripheral blood, taken on day 0 of AZD1222 vaccination. The sequence was obtained from an adult in good health. V usage is TRBV28 and J usage is TRBJ2-1; 7 bases are shared with TRBD2. The CDR3 nucleotides are TGTGCCAGCAGGTTCATCGGGGAGGGCTACAATGAGCAGTTCTTC. Its translation: CASRFIGEGYNEQFF.